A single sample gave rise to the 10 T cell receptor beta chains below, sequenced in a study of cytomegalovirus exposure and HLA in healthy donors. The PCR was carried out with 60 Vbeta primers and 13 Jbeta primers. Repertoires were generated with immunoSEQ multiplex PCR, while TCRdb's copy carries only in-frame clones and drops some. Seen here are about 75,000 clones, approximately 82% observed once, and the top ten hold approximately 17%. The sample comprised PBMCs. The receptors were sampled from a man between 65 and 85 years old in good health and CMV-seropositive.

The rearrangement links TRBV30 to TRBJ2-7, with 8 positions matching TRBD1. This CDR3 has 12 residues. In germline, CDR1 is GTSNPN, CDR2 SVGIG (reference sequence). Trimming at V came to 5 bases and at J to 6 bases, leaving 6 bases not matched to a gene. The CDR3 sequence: CAWQGQGGEQYF. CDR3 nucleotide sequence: TGTGCCTGGCAAGGACAGGGCGGCGAGCAGTACTTC.

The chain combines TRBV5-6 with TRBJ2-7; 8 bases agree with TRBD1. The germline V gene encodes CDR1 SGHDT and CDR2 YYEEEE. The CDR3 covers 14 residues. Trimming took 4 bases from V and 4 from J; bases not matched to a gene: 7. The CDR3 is CASSPPTGVYEQYF. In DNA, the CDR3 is TGTGCCAGCAGCCCGCCGACAGGGGTGTACGAGCAGTACTTC.

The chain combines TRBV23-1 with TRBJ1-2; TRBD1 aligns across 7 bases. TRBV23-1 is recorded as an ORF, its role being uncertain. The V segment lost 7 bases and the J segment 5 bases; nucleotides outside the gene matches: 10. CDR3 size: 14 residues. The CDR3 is CASKEQGRTYGYTF. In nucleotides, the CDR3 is TGCGCCAGCAAGGAACAGGGGCGAACTTATGGCTACACCTTC.

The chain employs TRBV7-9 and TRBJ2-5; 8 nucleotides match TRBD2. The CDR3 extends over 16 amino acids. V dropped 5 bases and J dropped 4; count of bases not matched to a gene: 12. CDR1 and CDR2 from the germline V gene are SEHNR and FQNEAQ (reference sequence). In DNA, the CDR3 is TGTGCCAGCAGCCCCCCGGGCCTAGCGGGCACAGAGACCCAGTACTTC. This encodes CASSPPGLAGTETQYF.

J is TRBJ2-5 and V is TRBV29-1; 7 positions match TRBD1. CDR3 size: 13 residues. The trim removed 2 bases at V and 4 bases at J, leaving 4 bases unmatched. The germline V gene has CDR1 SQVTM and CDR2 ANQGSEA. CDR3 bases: TGCAGCGTTGAAAAGGGGGCGGGAGAGACCCAGTACTTC. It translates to CSVEKGAGETQYF.

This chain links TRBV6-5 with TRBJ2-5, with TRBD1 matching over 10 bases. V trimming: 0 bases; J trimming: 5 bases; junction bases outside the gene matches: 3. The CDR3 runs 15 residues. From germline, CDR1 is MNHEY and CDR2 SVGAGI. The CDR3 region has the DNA TGTGCCAGCAGTTACTCATGGGACAGGGGTGAGACCCAGTACTTC. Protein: CASSYSWDRGETQYF.

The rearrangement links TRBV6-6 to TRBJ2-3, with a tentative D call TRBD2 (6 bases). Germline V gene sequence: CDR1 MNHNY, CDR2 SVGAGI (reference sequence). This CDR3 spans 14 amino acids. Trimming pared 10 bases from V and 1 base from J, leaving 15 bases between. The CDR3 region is CATSPSSGTDTQYF. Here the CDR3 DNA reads TGTGCCACCAGCCCCTCTAGCGGCACAGATACGCAGTATTTT.

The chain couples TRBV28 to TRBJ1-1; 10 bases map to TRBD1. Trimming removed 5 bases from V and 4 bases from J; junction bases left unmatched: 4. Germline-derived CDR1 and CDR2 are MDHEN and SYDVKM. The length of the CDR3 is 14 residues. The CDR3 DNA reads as TGTGCCAGCAGTCCGCGGACAGGGGGCACTGAAGCTTTCTTT. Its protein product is CASSPRTGGTEAFF.

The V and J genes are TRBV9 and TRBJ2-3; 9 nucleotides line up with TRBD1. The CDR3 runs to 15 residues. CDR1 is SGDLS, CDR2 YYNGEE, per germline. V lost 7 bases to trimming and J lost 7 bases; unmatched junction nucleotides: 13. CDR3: CASVNNRGREYTQYF. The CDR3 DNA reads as TGTGCCAGCGTAAATAACAGGGGGCGTGAATATACGCAGTATTTT.

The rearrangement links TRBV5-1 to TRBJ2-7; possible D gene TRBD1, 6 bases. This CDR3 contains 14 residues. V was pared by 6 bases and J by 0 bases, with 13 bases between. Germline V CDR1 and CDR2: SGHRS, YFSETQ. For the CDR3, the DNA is TGCGCCAGCACCCAGACAGGAACCTCCTACGAGCAGTACTTC. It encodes CASTQTGTSYEQYF.